The 2 T cell receptor beta chains given below trace back to one sample, sequenced in a study of metastatic and nonmetastatic thyroid tumors. Prior to thyroid surgery, none of the patients had received any treatment. TCRdb used MiXCR to call clones anew from the PCR reads. The data show around 30,000 clones, around 4% seen once. Sequenced material: blood. These receptors all stem from a female donor with papillary thyroid cancer or a benign thyroid nodule (not recorded which). Some clones in this sample may be carry-over from other donors' samples.

This clone was counted many times. This chain links TRBV4-1 with TRBJ2-7; D call uncertain. This CDR3 is 16 amino acids long. Germline V CDR1 and CDR2: MGHRA, YSYEKL. Between the trimmed V and J ends, which lost 5 bases and 3 bases, there was a span of 20 bases. The CDR3 reads CASSYQLAGPNYEQYF. Written as DNA, the CDR3 is TGCGCCAGCAGCTATCAGTTGGCCGGACCGAACTACGAGCAGTACTTC.

This clone appeared a few times. A junction end diverges from the germline sequence, so it may reflect a read error. The chain uses TRBV6-1 and TRBJ2-7; D uncertain. The CDR3 loop spans 19 amino acids. Germline V gene sequence: CDR1 MNHNS, CDR2 SASEGT. The CDR3: CASIETPFWLWQPSYEQYF. The CDR3 DNA sequence: TGTGCCAGCATTGAAACCCCGTTTTGGCTGTGGCAACCGTCCTACGAGCAGTACTTC.